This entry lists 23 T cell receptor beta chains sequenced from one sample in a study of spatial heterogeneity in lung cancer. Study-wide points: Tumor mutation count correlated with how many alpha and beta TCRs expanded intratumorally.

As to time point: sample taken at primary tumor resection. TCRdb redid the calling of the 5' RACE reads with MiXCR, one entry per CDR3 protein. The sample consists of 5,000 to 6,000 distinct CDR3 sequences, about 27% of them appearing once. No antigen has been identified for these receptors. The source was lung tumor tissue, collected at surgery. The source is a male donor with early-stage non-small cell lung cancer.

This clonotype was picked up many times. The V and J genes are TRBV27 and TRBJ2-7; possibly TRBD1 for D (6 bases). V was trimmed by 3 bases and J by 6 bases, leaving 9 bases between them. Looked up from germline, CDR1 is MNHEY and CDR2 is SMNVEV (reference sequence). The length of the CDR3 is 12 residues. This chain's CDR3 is CASSFWGLEQYF. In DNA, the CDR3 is TGTGCCAGCAGTTTCTGGGGGCTCGAGCAGTACTTC.

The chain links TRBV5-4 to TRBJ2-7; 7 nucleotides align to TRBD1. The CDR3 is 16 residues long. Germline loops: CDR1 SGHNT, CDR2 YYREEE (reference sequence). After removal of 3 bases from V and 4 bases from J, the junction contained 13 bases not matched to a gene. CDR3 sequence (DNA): TGTGCCAGCAGCTCCTTCGGGACAGCAGTGTCTTACGAGCAGTACTTC. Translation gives CASSSFGTAVSYEQYF.

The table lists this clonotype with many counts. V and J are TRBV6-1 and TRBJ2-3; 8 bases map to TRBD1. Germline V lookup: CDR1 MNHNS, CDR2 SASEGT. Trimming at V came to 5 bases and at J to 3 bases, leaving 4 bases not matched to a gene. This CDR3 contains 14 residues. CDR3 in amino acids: CASSSTGATDTQYF. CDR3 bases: TGTGCCAGCAGTTCGACAGGGGCGACAGATACGCAGTATTTT.

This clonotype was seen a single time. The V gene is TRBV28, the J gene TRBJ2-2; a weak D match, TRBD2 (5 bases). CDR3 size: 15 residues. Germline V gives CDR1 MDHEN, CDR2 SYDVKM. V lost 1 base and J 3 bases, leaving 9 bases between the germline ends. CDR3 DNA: TGTGCCAGCAGTTTATATAGCGAAGACACCGGGGAGCTGTTTTTT. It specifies CASSLYSEDTGELFF. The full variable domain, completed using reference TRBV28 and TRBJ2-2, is DVKVTQSSRYLVKRTGEKVFLECVQDMDHENMFWYRQDPGLGLRLIYFSYDVKMKEKGDIPEGYSVSREKKERFSLILESASTNQTSMYLCASSLYSEDTGELFFGEGSRLTVL.

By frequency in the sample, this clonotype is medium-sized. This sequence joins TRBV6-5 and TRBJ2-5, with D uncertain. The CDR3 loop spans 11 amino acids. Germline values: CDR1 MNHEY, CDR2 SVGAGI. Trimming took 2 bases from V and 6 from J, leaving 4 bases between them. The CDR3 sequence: CASSYIQTQYF. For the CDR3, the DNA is TGTGCCAGCAGTTACATACAGACCCAGTACTTC.

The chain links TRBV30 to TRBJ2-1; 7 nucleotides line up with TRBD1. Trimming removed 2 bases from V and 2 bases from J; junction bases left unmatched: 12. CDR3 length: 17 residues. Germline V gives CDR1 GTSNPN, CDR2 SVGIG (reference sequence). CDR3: CAWSPLTGKGAYNEQFF. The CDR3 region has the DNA TGTGCCTGGAGTCCACTGACAGGGAAGGGGGCCTACAATGAGCAGTTCTTC.

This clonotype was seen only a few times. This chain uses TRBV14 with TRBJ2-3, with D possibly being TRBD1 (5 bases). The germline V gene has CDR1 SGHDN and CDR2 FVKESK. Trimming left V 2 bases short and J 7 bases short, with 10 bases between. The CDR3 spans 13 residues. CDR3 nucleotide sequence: TGTGCCAGCAGCCAAACCAGGACACATACGCAGTATTTT. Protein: CASSQTRTHTQYF.

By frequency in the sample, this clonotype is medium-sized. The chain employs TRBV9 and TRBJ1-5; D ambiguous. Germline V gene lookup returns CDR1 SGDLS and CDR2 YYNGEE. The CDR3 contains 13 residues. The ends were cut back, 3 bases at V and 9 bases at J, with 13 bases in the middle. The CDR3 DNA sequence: TGTGCCAGCAGCGCGGGATTGAGTAGGCCCCAGCATTTT. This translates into CASSAGLSRPQHF.

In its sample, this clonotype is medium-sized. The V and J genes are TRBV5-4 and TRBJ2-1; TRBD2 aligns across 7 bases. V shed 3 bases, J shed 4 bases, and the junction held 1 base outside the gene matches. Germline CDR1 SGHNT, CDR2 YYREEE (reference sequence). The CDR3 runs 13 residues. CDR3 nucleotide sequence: TGTGCCAGCAGCTGGGGACTATACAATGAGCAGTTCTTC. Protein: CASSWGLYNEQFF. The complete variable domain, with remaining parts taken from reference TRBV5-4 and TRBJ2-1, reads ETGVTQSPTHLIKTRGQQVTLRCSSQSGHNTVSWYQQALGQGPQFIFQYYREEENGRGNFPPRFSGLQFPNYSSELNVNALELDDSALYLCASSWGLYNEQFFGPGTRLTVL.

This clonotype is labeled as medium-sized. CDR3 protein: CASSLAYGGGGDTQYF. The CDR3 nucleotides read TGCGCCAGCAGCTTGGCCTATGGCGGAGGGGGAGATACGCAGTATTTT. The rearrangement uses TRBV5-1 and TRBJ2-3; D may correspond to TRBD1 or TRBD2 (6 bases each). CDR1 and CDR2 from the germline V gene are SGHRS and YFSETQ. This CDR3 has 16 amino acids. Trimming stripped 0 bases from V and 5 bases from J, with 16 bases between.

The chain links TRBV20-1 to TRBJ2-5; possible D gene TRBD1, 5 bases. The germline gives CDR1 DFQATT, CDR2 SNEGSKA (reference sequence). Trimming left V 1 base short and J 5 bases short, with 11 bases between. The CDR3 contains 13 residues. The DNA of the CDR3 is TGCAGTGCTAGAGGAGAAAAGGGGGAGACCCAGTACTTC. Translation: CSARGEKGETQYF.

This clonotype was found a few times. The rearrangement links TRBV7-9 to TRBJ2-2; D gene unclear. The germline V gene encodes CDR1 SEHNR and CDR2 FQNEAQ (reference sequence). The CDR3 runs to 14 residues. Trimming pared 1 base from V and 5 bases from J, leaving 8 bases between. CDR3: CASSLVSGTGELFF. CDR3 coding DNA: TGTGCCAGCAGCTTAGTGTCCGGTACCGGGGAGCTGTTTTTT.

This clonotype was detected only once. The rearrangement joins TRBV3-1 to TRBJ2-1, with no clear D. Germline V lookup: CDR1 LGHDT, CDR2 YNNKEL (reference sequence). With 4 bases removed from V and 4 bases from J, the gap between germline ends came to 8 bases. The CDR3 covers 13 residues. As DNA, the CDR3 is TGTGCCAGCAGCCCCTACCCTTACAATGAGCAGTTCTTC. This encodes CASSPYPYNEQFF.

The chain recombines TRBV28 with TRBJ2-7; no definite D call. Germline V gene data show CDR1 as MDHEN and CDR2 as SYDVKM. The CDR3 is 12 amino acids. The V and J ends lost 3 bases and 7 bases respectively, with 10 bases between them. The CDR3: CASSLAPTEQYF. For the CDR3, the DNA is TGTGCCAGCAGTTTGGCCCCGACTGAGCAGTACTTC.

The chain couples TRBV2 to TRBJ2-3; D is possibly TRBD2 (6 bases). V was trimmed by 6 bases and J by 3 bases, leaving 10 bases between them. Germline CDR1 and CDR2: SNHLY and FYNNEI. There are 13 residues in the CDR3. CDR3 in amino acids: CASRRDFTDTQYF. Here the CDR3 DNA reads TGTGCCAGCAGGAGGGACTTTACAGATACGCAGTATTTT.

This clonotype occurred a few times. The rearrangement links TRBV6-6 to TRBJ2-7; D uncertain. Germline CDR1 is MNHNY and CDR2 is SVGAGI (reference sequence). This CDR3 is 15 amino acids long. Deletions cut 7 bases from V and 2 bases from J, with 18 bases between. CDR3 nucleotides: TGTGCCAGCATCTACAGTCTGAGCGCCACCTACGAGCAGTACTTC. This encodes CASIYSLSATYEQYF.

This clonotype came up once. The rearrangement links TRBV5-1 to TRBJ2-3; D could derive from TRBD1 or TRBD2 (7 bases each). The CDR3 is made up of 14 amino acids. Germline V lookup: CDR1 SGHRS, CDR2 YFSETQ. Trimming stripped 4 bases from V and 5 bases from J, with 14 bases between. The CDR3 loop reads CASSTGVAGDTQYF. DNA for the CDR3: TGCGCCAGCAGCACAGGGGTAGCGGGAGATACGCAGTATTTT. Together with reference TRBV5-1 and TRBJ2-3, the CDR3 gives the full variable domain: KAGVTQTPRYLIKTRGQQVTLSCSPISGHRSVSWYQQTPGQGLQFLFEYFSETQRNKGNFPGRFSGRQFSNSRSEMNVSTLELGDSALYLCASSTGVAGDTQYFGPGTRLTVL.

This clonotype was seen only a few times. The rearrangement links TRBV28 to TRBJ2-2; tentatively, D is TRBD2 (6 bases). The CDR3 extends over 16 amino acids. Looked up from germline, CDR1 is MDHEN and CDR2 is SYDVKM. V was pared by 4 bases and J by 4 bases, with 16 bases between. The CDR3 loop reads CASSSPRDRVTGELFF. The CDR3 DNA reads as TGTGCCAGCAGTTCTCCGCGGGACCGGGTCACCGGGGAGCTGTTTTTT.

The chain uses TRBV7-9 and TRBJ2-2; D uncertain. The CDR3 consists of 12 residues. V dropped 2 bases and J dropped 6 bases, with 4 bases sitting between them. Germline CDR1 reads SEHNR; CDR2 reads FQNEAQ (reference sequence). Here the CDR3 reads CASSLLAGELFF. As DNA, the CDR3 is TGTGCCAGCAGCTTACTAGCCGGGGAGCTGTTTTTT.

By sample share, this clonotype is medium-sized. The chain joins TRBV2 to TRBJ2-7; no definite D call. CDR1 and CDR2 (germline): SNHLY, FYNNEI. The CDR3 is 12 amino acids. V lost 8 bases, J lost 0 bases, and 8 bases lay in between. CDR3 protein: CASSVSSYEQYF. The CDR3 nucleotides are TGTGCCAGCTCCGTGAGCTCCTACGAGCAGTACTTC.

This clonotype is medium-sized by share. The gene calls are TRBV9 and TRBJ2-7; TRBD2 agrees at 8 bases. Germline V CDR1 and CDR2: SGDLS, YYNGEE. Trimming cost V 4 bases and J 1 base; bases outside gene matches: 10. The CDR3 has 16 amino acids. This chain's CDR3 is CASSPPSGLESYEQYF. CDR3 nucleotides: TGTGCCAGCAGCCCTCCGTCGGGACTAGAATCCTACGAGCAGTACTTC.

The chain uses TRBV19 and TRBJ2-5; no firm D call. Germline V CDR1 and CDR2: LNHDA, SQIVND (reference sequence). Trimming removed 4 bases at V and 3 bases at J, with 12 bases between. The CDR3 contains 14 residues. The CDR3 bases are TGTGCCAGTAGTACTCCGAACACAAAAGAGACCCAGTACTTC. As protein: CASSTPNTKETQYF.

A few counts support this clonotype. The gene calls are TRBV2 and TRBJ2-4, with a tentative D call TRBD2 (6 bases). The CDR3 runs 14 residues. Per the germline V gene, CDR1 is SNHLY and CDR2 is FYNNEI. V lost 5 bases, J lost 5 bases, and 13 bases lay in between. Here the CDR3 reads CASSISGIENIQYF. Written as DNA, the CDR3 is TGTGCCAGCAGTATTAGCGGAATTGAAAACATTCAGTACTTC.